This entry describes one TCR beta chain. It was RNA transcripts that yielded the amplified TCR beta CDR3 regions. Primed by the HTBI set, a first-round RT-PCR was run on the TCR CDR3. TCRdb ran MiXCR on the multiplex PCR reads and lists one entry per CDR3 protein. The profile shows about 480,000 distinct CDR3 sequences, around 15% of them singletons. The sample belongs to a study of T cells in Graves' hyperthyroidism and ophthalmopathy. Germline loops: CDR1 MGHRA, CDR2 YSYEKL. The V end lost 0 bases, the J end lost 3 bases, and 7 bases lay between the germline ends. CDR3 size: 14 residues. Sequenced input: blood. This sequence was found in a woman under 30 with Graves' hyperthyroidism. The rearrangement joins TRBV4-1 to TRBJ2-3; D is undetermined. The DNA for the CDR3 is TGCGCCAGCAGCCAAGAGGATACAACAGATACGCAGTATTTT. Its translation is CASSQEDTTDTQYF.